This T cell receptor (beta chain) was found in a study of shared clonotypes between healthy human individuals. The sample holds a few counts of this clone. TCRdb's copy holds only in-frame clones and misses some; the assay was immunoSEQ multiplex PCR. The data contain some 1 million clones, under 80% of them singletons. Only Caucasian adults living in Nashville, Tennessee served as donors. Looked up from germline, CDR1 is SNHLY and CDR2 is FYNNEI. V lost 6 bases and J lost 1, with 12 bases in between. The CDR3 has 14 residues. Sequencing was carried out using memory CD4+ T cells sorted from blood. Subset described: CD45RA-negative fraction. The TCR originated in a young man in good health. The chain employs TRBV2 and TRBJ1-1; a possible D gene is TRBD1 (5 bases). CDR3 sequence: CASREGTGNTEAFF. Here the CDR3 DNA reads TGTGCCAGCAGGGAGGGCACAGGGAACACTGAAGCTTTCTTT.